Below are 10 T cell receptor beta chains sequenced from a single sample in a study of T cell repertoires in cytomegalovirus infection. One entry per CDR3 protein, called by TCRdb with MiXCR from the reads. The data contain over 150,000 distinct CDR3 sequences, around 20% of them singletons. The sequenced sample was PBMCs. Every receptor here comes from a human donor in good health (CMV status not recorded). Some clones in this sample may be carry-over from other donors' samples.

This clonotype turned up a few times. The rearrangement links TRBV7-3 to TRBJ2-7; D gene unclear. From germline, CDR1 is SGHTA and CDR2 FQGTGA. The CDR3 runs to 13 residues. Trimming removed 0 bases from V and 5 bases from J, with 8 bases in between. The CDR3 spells CASSLTASDEQYF. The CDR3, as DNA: TGTGCCAGCAGCTTAACAGCGAGCGACGAGCAGTACTTC.

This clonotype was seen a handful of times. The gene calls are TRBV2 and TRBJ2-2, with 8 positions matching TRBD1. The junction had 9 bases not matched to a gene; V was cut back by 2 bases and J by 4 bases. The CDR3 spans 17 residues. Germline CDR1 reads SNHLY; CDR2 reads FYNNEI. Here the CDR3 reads CASSEFATGGLTGELFF. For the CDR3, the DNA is TGTGCCAGCAGTGAATTCGCCACAGGGGGTCTCACCGGGGAGCTGTTTTTT. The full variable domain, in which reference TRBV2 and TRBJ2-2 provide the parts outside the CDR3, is EPEVTQTPSHQVTQMGQEVILRCVPISNHLYFYWYRQILGQKVEFLVSFYNNEISEKSEIFDDQFSVERPDGSNFTLKIRSTKLEDSAMYFCASSEFATGGLTGELFFGEGSRLTVL.

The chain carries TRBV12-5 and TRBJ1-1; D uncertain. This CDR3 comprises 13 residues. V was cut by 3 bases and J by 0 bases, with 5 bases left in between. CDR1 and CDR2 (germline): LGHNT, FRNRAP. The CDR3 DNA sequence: TGTGCTAGTGGTTTAGCACTGAACACTGAAGCTTTCTTT. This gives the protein CASGLALNTEAFF.

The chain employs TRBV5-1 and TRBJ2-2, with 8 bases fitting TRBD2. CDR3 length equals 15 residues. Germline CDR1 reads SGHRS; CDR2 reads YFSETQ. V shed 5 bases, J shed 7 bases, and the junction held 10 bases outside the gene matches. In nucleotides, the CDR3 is TGCGCCAGCAGGGACGAGCGGGGGCCAATCGGGGAGCTGTTTTTT. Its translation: CASRDERGPIGELFF.

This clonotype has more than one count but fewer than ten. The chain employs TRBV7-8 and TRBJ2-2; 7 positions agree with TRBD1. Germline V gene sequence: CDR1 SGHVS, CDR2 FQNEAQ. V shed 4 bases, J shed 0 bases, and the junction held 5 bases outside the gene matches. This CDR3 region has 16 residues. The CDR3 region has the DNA TGTGCCAGCAGCTCACCGGGACAGCCGAACACCGGGGAGCTGTTTTTT. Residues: CASSSPGQPNTGELFF. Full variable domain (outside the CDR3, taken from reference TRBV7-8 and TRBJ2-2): GAGVSQSPRYKVAKRGQDVALRCDPISGHVSLFWYQQALGQGPEFLTYFQNEAQLDKSGLPSDRFFAERPEGSVSTLKIQRTQQEDSAVYLCASSSPGQPNTGELFFGEGSRLTVL.

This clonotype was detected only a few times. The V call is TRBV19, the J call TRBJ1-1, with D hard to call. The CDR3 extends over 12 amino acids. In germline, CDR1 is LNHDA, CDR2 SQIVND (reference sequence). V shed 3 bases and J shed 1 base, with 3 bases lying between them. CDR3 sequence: CASSIWNTEAFF. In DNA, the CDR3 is TGTGCCAGTAGTATTTGGAACACTGAAGCTTTCTTT.

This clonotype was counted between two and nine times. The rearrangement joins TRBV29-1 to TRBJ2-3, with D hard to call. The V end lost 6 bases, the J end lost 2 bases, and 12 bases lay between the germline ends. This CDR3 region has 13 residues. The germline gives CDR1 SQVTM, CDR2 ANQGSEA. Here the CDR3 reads CSVKGSITDTQYF. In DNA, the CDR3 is TGCAGCGTCAAAGGCTCGATCACAGATACGCAGTATTTT.

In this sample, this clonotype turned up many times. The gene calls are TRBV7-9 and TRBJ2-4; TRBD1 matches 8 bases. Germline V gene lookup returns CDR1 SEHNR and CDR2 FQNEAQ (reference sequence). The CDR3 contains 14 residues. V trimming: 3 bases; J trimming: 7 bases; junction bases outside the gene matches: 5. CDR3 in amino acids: CASSFTGGINIQYF. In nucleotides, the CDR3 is TGTGCCAGCAGCTTCACAGGGGGTATCAACATTCAGTACTTC.

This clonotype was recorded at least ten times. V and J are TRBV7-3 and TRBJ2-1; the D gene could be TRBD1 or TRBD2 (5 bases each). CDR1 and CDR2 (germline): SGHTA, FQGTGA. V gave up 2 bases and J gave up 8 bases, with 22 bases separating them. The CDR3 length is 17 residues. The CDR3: CASSLRPGPPSSDEQFF. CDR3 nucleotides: TGTGCCAGCAGCTTACGCCCGGGACCCCCGAGTTCGGATGAGCAGTTCTTC.

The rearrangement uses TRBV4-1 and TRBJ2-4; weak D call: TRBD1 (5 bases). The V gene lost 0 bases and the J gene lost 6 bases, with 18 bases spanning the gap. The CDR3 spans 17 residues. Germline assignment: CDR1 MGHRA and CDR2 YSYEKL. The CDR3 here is CASSQELSGYGRNIQYF. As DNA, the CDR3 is TGCGCCAGCAGCCAAGAACTGTCAGGGTACGGCAGAAACATTCAGTACTTC.